This T cell receptor beta chain was sequenced for a study of regulatory T cells in long-lasting Graves disease. Time point denoted: newly diagnosed GD, antithyroid drugs for less than 3 months. Extracted PBMC RNA gave rise to the TCR library. There are many counts of this clonotype. Arm-PCR with iRepertoire HTBI primers amplified the CDR3 regions for these TCR beta libraries. TCRdb used MiXCR to reprocess the multiplex PCR reads, holding one entry per CDR3 protein. The sample lists almost 450,000 distinct CDR3 sequences; about a sixth were seen once. This sample also appeared in a second study, on T cells in Graves' hyperthyroidism and ophthalmopathy.

The sample consisted of peripheral blood mononuclear cells (PBMCs), taken at new diagnosis, from a patient treated with antithyroid drugs. The sequence derives from a woman aged 30 to 39 with Graves disease.

CDR3 nucleotides: TGTGCCAGCCATGACTGGTCGCACGAGCAGTACTTC. Amino acid sequence: CASHDWSHEQYF. The chain has TRBV27 and TRBJ2-7; no clear D gene. CDR1 is MNHEY, CDR2 SMNVEV, per germline (reference sequence). The CDR3 sequence is 12 residues long. V lost 8 bases and J lost 5, with 13 bases in between.